These 31 T cell receptor beta chains originate from one sample sequenced in a study of CD8 T cells in ankylosing spondylitis. TCRdb re-called the 5' RACE reads through MiXCR, storing one row per CDR3 protein. The profile covers roughly 130,000 distinct CDR3 sequences, with approximately 6.8% appearing a single time and 10% to 15% taken by the ten largest. Sample: blood, either unsorted or a sorted T cell fraction (not recorded which). These receptors were collected from a male donor with ankylosing spondylitis or in good health (not recorded which).

This clonotype was found many times. This chain links TRBV20-1 with TRBJ2-7; D is unresolved. The V end was cut by 5 bases, the J end by 5 bases, with 7 bases between. The length of the CDR3 is 10 residues. Germline V lookup: CDR1 DFQATT, CDR2 SNEGSKA (reference sequence). The chain's CDR3 is CSAAAHEQYF. The CDR3, as DNA: TGCAGTGCTGCGGCGCACGAGCAGTACTTC.

This clonotype has a count of ten or more. The chain uses TRBV12-3 or TRBV12-4 and TRBJ2-1; possibly TRBD2 for D (5 bases). V lost 6 bases and J 6 bases, leaving 12 bases between the germline ends. The CDR3 covers 13 residues. The CDR3 sequence: CASSPIGSNEQFF. CDR3 in DNA: TGTGCCAGCAGCCCGATAGGGAGCAATGAGCAGTTCTTC.

This rearrangement joins TRBV5-1 to TRBJ1-1, with D unresolved. Deletions cut 2 bases from V and 3 bases from J, with 11 bases between. This CDR3 contains 14 residues. CDR1 and CDR2 from the germline V gene are SGHRS and YFSETQ. The CDR3 nucleotides read TGCGCCAGCAGCTTCCGTTTTCCGGACACTGAAGCTTTCTTT. The encoded protein is CASSFRFPDTEAFF.

This clonotype was detected many times. CDR3 amino acids: CASSLDLRVGYTF. The CDR3 region has the DNA TGCGCCAGCAGCCTCGATCTAAGGGTGGGCTACACCTTC. This chain links TRBV5-1 with TRBJ1-2; D is unclear. CDR1 and CDR2 (germline): SGHRS, YFSETQ. The CDR3 contains 13 residues. Trimming removed 4 bases from V and 8 bases from J, with 15 bases in between.

This clonotype occurred many times. V gene TRBV6-2 or TRBV6-3 combines with J gene TRBJ2-7, with D perhaps TRBD2 (6 bases). The germline V gene has CDR1 MNHEY and CDR2 SVGEGT. Between the trimmed V and J ends, which lost 2 bases and 2 bases, there was a span of 7 bases. This CDR3 comprises 13 residues. The DNA of the CDR3 is TGTGCCAGCAGTTACGAGCGGGCCTACGAGCAGTACTTC. Translation gives CASSYERAYEQYF.

This clonotype was counted many times. This chain links TRBV7-2 with TRBJ2-2; 7 bases match TRBD1. The junction had 6 bases not matched to a gene; V was cut back by 5 bases and J by 3 bases. Looked up from germline, CDR1 is SGHTA and CDR2 is FQGNSA. The CDR3 spans 15 residues. The CDR3 DNA reads as TGTGCCAGCAGCCTACGACAGGGCGACACCGGGGAGCTGTTTTTT. It yields the protein CASSLRQGDTGELFF.

This clonotype has ten or more counts. In nucleotides, the CDR3 is TGTGCCAGCTCACCAATGGAGCTCACTGAAGCTTTCTTT. Translated, it gives CASSPMELTEAFF. The J gene is TRBJ1-1, the V gene TRBV18, with D uncertain. CDR3 length: 13 residues. CDR1 is KGHSH, CDR2 LQKENI, per germline. Trimming removed 2 bases from V and 4 bases from J, with 8 bases in between.

This clonotype was seen many times. The rearrangement links TRBV7-9 to TRBJ2-6; possibly TRBD1 for D (6 bases). The germline CDR1 and CDR2 sequences are SEHNR and FQNEAQ (reference sequence). The CDR3 loop spans 16 amino acids. Trimming left V 2 bases short and J 4 bases short, with 12 bases between. The CDR3 protein is CASSLTGSRGANVLTF. CDR3 bases: TGTGCCAGCAGCTTAACAGGGTCGCGGGGGGCCAACGTCCTGACTTTC. Looking up the rest from reference TRBV7-9 and TRBJ2-6 gives the full variable domain: DTGVSQNPRHKITKRGQNVTFRCDPISEHNRLYWYRQTLGQGPEFLTYFQNEAQLEKSRLLSDRFSAERPKGSFSTLEIQRTEQGDSAMYLCASSLTGSRGANVLTFGAGSRLTVL.

This clonotype showed up many times. The chain joins TRBV12-3 or TRBV12-4 to TRBJ2-1; TRBD1 or TRBD2 may be the D gene (5 bases each). The CDR3 has 16 residues. Trimming removed 6 bases at V and 12 bases at J, with 27 bases between. The CDR3 is CASSSGTPGRTRWQFF. In DNA form, the CDR3 reads TGTGCCAGCAGCTCCGGGACCCCGGGCCGTACAAGATGGCAGTTCTTC.

This clonotype was counted many times. The chain has TRBV12-3 or TRBV12-4 and TRBJ2-1; 8 bases line up with TRBD2. This CDR3 comprises 16 residues. V was pared by 6 bases and J by 0 bases, with 7 bases of the junction left unmatched. CDR3 loop: CASRPTGTSSYNEQFF. The CDR3 nucleotides read TGTGCCAGCAGACCGACCGGGACTAGCTCCTACAATGAGCAGTTCTTC.

This clonotype was observed many times. This chain links TRBV20-1 with TRBJ1-2; no reliable D call. Germline CDR1 DFQATT, CDR2 SNEGSKA (reference sequence). The CDR3 totals 13 residues. V was clipped by 2 bases and J by 2 bases, with 9 bases between them. CDR3 nucleotide sequence: TGCAGTGCTAGAAGCGGCCAGAACTATGGCTACACCTTC. This codes for CSARSGQNYGYTF.

This clonotype was detected ten times or more. The CDR3 region has the DNA TGTGCCAGCAGTGCCGGGACAGGGACCGATGGCTACACCTTC. This gives the protein CASSAGTGTDGYTF. V gene TRBV27 combines with J gene TRBJ1-2; 9 nucleotides match TRBD1. The CDR3 is made up of 14 amino acids. After removal of 5 bases from V and 6 bases from J, the junction contained 7 bases not matched to a gene. Germline values: CDR1 MNHEY, CDR2 SMNVEV (reference sequence).

This clonotype was detected many times. The gene calls are TRBV24-1 and TRBJ1-2; D remains unclear. The CDR3 is made up of 13 amino acids. Trimming removed 3 bases at V and 6 bases at J, with 10 bases between. Germline loops: CDR1 KGHDR, CDR2 SFDVKD. The CDR3: CATSDPGYHGYTF. For the CDR3, the DNA is TGTGCCACCAGTGATCCGGGATACCATGGCTACACCTTC.

This clonotype was observed many times. V usage is TRBV5-6 and J usage is TRBJ2-6; D unclear. The germline V gene has CDR1 SGHDT and CDR2 YYEEEE. V shed 4 bases and J shed 0 bases, with 5 bases lying between them. The CDR3 is 14 residues long. The CDR3 sequence: CASSRGSGANVLTF. The CDR3 DNA is TGTGCCAGCAGCCGCGGCTCTGGGGCCAACGTCCTGACTTTC.

This clonotype was counted many times. The DNA of the CDR3 is TGCAGTGCTAGGGGTATCTTAGCGGGGTTAAGCACAGATACGCAGTATTTT. It yields the protein CSARGILAGLSTDTQYF. This rearrangement joins TRBV20-1 to TRBJ2-3; TRBD2 aligns across 8 bases. V trimming: 3 bases; J trimming: 0 bases; junction bases outside the gene matches: 11. There are 17 residues in the CDR3. Germline CDR1 is DFQATT and CDR2 is SNEGSKA (reference sequence).

Many counts were recorded for this clonotype. The rearrangement uses TRBV20-1 and TRBJ2-5; TRBD1 might be the D (5 bases). This CDR3 spans 16 amino acids. CDR1 is DFQATT and CDR2 is SNEGSKA in the germline V gene (reference sequence). V gave up 0 bases and J gave up 4 bases, with 18 bases separating them. The CDR3 sequence is CSARDMRQGRGETQYF. The CDR3 nucleotides are TGCAGTGCTAGAGATATGCGGCAGGGAAGGGGAGAGACCCAGTACTTC.

The sample holds many counts of this clonotype. J is TRBJ2-3 and V is TRBV7-3; 9 nucleotides align to TRBD2. Trimming removed 0 bases from V and 5 bases from J; junction bases left unmatched: 6. Germline CDR1 and CDR2: SGHTA and FQGTGA. This CDR3 comprises 16 residues. In DNA, the CDR3 is TGTGCCAGCAGCTTAACTGTAGCGGGAGTTGGAGATACGCAGTATTTT. Its translation is CASSLTVAGVGDTQYF.

The chain uses TRBV10-3 and TRBJ1-4, with a possible D match to TRBD1 (5 bases). The CDR3 has 13 residues. Between the trimmed V and J ends, which lost 8 bases and 0 bases, there was a span of 7 bases. Germline CDR1 is ENHRY and CDR2 is SYGVKD. The CDR3 bases are TGTGCCATCCGGGGGGCAACTAATGAAAAACTGTTTTTT. Residues: CAIRGATNEKLFF.

V and J are TRBV2 and TRBJ2-5; 8 bases align to TRBD2. J lost 7 bases, V lost 4 bases, and 5 bases had no gene match. This CDR3 comprises 13 residues. Per germline, CDR1 SNHLY and CDR2 FYNNEI. The chain's CDR3 is CASSGGSGGTQYF. Here the CDR3 DNA reads TGTGCCAGCAGTGGTGGAAGCGGGGGGACCCAGTACTTC.

This clonotype was picked up many times. The V gene is TRBV20-1, the J gene TRBJ2-7, with 9 bases aligning to TRBD1. Germline V gene sequence: CDR1 DFQATT, CDR2 SNEGSKA (reference sequence). The V gene end was trimmed by 0 bases and the J gene end by 7 bases; junction bases not matched to a gene: 7. The CDR3 runs 14 residues. The CDR3 DNA reads TGCAGTGCTAGAGACGAACAGGGGGCTGGAGAGCAGTACTTC. It yields the protein CSARDEQGAGEQYF.

The chain recombines TRBV18 with TRBJ1-4; D unclear. Germline values: CDR1 KGHSH, CDR2 LQKENI. The V end lost 2 bases, the J end lost 0 bases, and 13 bases lay between the germline ends. The CDR3 is 17 residues long. The CDR3 loop is CASSPRWQAATNEKLFF. CDR3 sequence (DNA): TGTGCCAGCTCACCAAGGTGGCAGGCGGCAACTAATGAAAAACTGTTTTTT.

This clonotype showed up many times. The V gene is TRBV6-5, the J gene TRBJ1-1, with D uncertain. Trimming shortened V by 0 bases and J by 2 bases, and 13 bases separated the two germline ends. Germline V CDR1 and CDR2: MNHEY, SVGAGI. This CDR3 region has 16 residues. This CDR3 reads CASSYSTMNHNTEAFF. The CDR3 nucleotides read TGTGCCAGCAGTTACTCGACGATGAATCACAACACTGAAGCTTTCTTT.

This clonotype was seen ten or more times. The CDR3 region has the DNA TGTGCCAGCAGCCCTAGGGGTGCGGGGCCAAATCAGCCCCAGCATTTT. Translated, it gives CASSPRGAGPNQPQHF. J is TRBJ1-5 and V is TRBV7-9; maybe TRBD1 (5 bases). This CDR3 has 16 amino acids. The germline gives CDR1 SEHNR, CDR2 FQNEAQ (reference sequence). V lost 5 bases, J lost 4 bases, and 18 bases lay in between.

This clonotype occurred many times. CDR3 DNA sequence: TGTGCCAGTAGTTCGGGGGGACTAGCCAAAAACATTCAGTACTTC. This codes for CASSSGGLAKNIQYF. This chain joins TRBV19 and TRBJ2-4; 7 bases are a match to TRBD2. Per germline, CDR1 LNHDA and CDR2 SQIVND (reference sequence). The length of the CDR3 is 15 residues. The J segment lost 0 bases and the V segment lost 5 bases, leaving 4 bases of the junction unmatched.

This clonotype was counted at least ten times. J is TRBJ2-1 and V is TRBV6-2 or TRBV6-3; 13 bases agree with TRBD2. V lost 4 bases, J lost 10 bases, and 7 bases stayed unmatched. The CDR3 length is 15 residues. Germline V gene sequence: CDR1 MNHEY, CDR2 SVGEGT. CDR3 nucleotide sequence: TGTGCCAGCAGTTCCGGACTAGCGGGGGAGGAAGAGCAGTTCTTC. Translation gives CASSSGLAGEEEQFF.

In this sample, this clonotype turned up many times. The chain recombines TRBV12-3 or TRBV12-4 with TRBJ1-1; D might be TRBD1 (5 bases). V was clipped by 6 bases and J by 2 bases, with 10 bases between them. The CDR3 consists of 13 residues. The CDR3, as DNA: TGTGCCAGCAGCCGCGACAGTAACACTGAAGCTTTCTTT. This sequence encodes CASSRDSNTEAFF.

This clonotype was found many times. The V call is TRBV2, the J call TRBJ2-1; 11 nucleotides line up with TRBD1. With V trimmed by 11 bases and J by 0 bases, 6 bases remained unmatched. This CDR3 contains 15 residues. Germline V lookup: CDR1 SNHLY, CDR2 FYNNEI. The CDR3 DNA sequence: TGTGCCGGACTCGGGACAGGGGGCTCCTACAATGAGCAGTTCTTC. Protein sequence: CAGLGTGGSYNEQFF.

At least ten counts were recorded for this clonotype. The CDR3 sequence: CASSLFGFGETQYF. The CDR3 DNA is TGTGCCAGCAGTTTGTTTGGGTTTGGTGAGACCCAGTACTTC. This chain uses TRBV27 with TRBJ2-5; D unclear. Per germline, CDR1 MNHEY and CDR2 SMNVEV (reference sequence). The V gene lost 3 bases and the J gene lost 5 bases, with 13 bases spanning the gap. CDR3 length: 14 amino acids.

This clonotype was observed many times. The rearrangement joins TRBV20-1 to TRBJ2-7, with 9 positions matching TRBD2. There are 14 residues in the CDR3. Germline V gene data show CDR1 as DFQATT and CDR2 as SNEGSKA (reference sequence). Trimming cost V 6 bases and J 0 bases; bases outside gene matches: 6. CDR3 coding DNA: TGCAGTGCGACTCTAGCGGGGAACTCCTACGAGCAGTACTTC. It encodes CSATLAGNSYEQYF.

This clonotype occurred a few times. The chain uses TRBV7-3 and TRBJ2-2; 9 nucleotides align to TRBD1. The V gene end was trimmed by 5 bases and the J gene end by 7 bases; junction bases not matched to a gene: 11. The CDR3 spans 16 residues. Per the germline V gene, CDR1 is SGHTA and CDR2 is FQGTGA. The CDR3 DNA reads as TGTGCCAGCAGCCCCAACAGGGGGCTGGGTCACGGGGAGCTGTTTTTT. It yields the protein CASSPNRGLGHGELFF.

This clonotype was counted many times. This chain links TRBV9 with TRBJ2-5; 7 nucleotides align to TRBD2. The J segment lost 3 bases and the V segment lost 0 bases, leaving 2 bases of the junction unmatched. The CDR3 length is 14 residues. In germline, CDR1 is SGDLS, CDR2 YYNGEE. The CDR3 nucleotides are TGTGCCAGCAGCGTAGAGGGACTAAAAGAGACCCAGTACTTC. Translation gives CASSVEGLKETQYF.